Listed below are T cell receptor beta chains from one sample, sequenced in a study of OX40 agonist ivuxolimab in advanced cancers. Clones were sequenced by immunoSEQ multiplex PCR, and TCRdb holds only the in-frame ones, with some missing. The sample includes about 46,000 clones, more than 75% of them seen just once. This material consisted of CD4+ or CD8+ T cells sorted from blood, taken in a trial of the OX40 agonist ivuxolimab. These receptor sequences come from an adult with an advanced solid tumor such as melanoma, head and neck, liver or kidney cancer. Both conserved end residues are part of each CDR3. Fields, in order: clone size, V gene, J gene, D gene, CDR3 protein, CDR3 DNA. D genes are given only for firm matches. Expanded clones are given a class, and other clones once, few, many or no size at all.

.,TRBV30,TRBJ1-3,.,CAWSVGTSGNTIYF,TGTGCCTGGAGTGTGGGTACCTCTGGAAACACCATATATTTT
.,TRBV13,TRBJ2-3,.,CASSISTDTQYF,TGTGCCAGCAGCATAAGCACAGATACGCAGTATTTT
.,TRBV5-5,TRBJ1-5,.,CASSLGGYQPQHF,TGTGCCAGCAGCTTGGGGGGCTATCAGCCCCAGCATTTT
few,TRBV9,TRBJ1-2,.,CASSPQGRDKGYTF,TGTGCCAGCAGCCCACAAGGCAGGGACAAAGGCTACACCTTC
.,TRBV29-1,TRBJ1-2,.,CSVENQSRLYGYTF,TGCAGCGTTGAAAACCAGTCCCGGCTCTATGGCTACACCTTC
.,TRBV10-2,TRBJ2-3,TRBD2,CASSRLAGGLRTDTQYF,TGCGCCAGCAGTAGACTAGCGGGGGGACTTCGCACAGATACGCAGTATTTT
.,TRBV30,TRBJ1-3,.,CAWSSPFGGSGNTIYF,TGTGCCTGGAGTAGTCCTTTCGGTGGCTCTGGAAACACCATATATTTT
once,TRBV7-9,TRBJ1-1,.,CASSLSQGITEAFF,TGTGCCAGCAGCTTATCCCAGGGTATAACTGAAGCTTTCTTT
.,TRBV4-1,TRBJ2-7,TRBD1,CASSQVGQQYEQYF,TGCGCCAGCAGCCAAGTGGGACAGCAATACGAGCAGTACTTC
.,TRBV7-8,TRBJ2-5,TRBD2,CASQRRLAGAEETQYF,TGTGCCAGCCAGAGAAGGCTAGCGGGGGCGGAAGAGACCCAGTACTTC
.,TRBV7-6,TRBJ2-3,TRBD2,CASSPLAGGDTQYF,TGTGCCAGCAGCCCTTTAGCGGGAGGAGATACGCAGTATTTT
.,TRBV27,TRBJ1-1,TRBD1,CASSLSMFERGPGTEAFF,TGTGCCAGCAGTTTATCGATGTTTGAGAGGGGGCCGGGCACTGAAGCTTTCTTT
.,TRBV28,TRBJ2-5,TRBD1,CASSFNPPGQDRETQYF,TGTGCCAGCAGTTTCAACCCTCCGGGACAGGATAGGGAGACCCAGTACTTC
.,TRBV7-9,TRBJ1-1,.,CASSLMGTEAFF,TGTGCCAGCAGCTTAATGGGCACTGAAGCTTTCTTT
.,TRBV5-1,TRBJ2-1,.,CASSLVGEQFF,TGCGCCAGCAGCTTGGTGGGTGAGCAGTTCTTC
.,TRBV5-1,TRBJ1-2,.,CASSLATREVQDGYTF,TGCGCCAGCAGCTTGGCCACCAGGGAGGTGCAAGATGGCTACACCTTC
.,TRBV25-1,TRBJ2-3,.,CASSAGPLSRDTQYF,TGTGCCAGCAGTGCGGGACCCCTCTCTCGGGATACGCAGTATTTT
.,TRBV5-8,TRBJ1-5,TRBD1,CASSLGPGQGDRQPQHF,TGTGCCAGCAGCTTGGGACCTGGGCAGGGGGATAGGCAGCCCCAGCATTTT
.,TRBV14,TRBJ1-2,TRBD1,CASSQSRDRVWVYGYTF,TGTGCCAGCAGCCAGTCCCGGGACAGGGTATGGGTTTACGGCTACACCTTC
once,TRBV28,TRBJ2-1,.,CASRRNEQFF,TGTGCCAGCAGACGTAATGAGCAGTTCTTC
once,TRBV7-2,TRBJ2-1,.,CASSLALPVRVEDNEQFF,TGTGCCAGCAGCTTAGCGCTCCCCGTCCGGGTTGAAGACAATGAGCAGTTCTTC
.,TRBV6-1,TRBJ2-2,.,CASRTGTNTGELFF,TGTGCCAGCAGAACAGGAACGAACACCGGGGAGCTGTTTTTT
.,TRBV9,TRBJ1-4,.,CASSLEDDEKLFF,TGTGCCAGCAGCCTAGAGGATGATGAAAAACTGTTTTTT
.,TRBV4-3,TRBJ2-2,.,CASRQGLQNTGELFF,TGCGCCAGCAGGCAGGGCTTACAGAACACCGGGGAGCTGTTTTTT
.,TRBV7-8,TRBJ1-1,TRBD1,CASSLWTGGLITEAFF,TGTGCCAGCAGCTTGTGGACAGGGGGCCTCATCACTGAAGCTTTCTTT
.,TRBV7-2,TRBJ2-7,TRBD2,CASSLFAGGPYEQYF,TGTGCCAGCAGCCTTTTTGCGGGAGGGCCGTACGAGCAGTACTTC
.,TRBV7-9,TRBJ1-2,.,CASSLFSGNDYGYTF,TGTGCCAGCAGCTTATTTTCGGGGAACGACTATGGCTACACCTTC
.,TRBV19,TRBJ2-7,.,CASSTDTTGTLRYEQYF,TGTGCCAGTAGTACAGATACTACCGGGACTTTGCGTTACGAGCAGTACTTC
.,TRBV12-1,TRBJ2-1,.,CASSPGGRSYNEQFF,TGTGCCAGCAGCCCGGGGGGCCGCTCCTACAATGAGCAGTTCTTC
.,TRBV2,TRBJ1-1,TRBD1,CASSEAFNRGPTTEAFF,TGTGCCAGCAGTGAAGCATTTAACAGGGGGCCCACCACTGAAGCTTTCTTT
.,TRBV5-1,TRBJ2-7,.,CASSWTAGSYEQYF,TGCGCCAGCAGCTGGACAGCGGGTTCCTACGAGCAGTACTTC
many,TRBV4-3,TRBJ1-5,.,CASSPRRYSNQPQHF,TGCGCCAGCAGCCCTCGACGGTATAGCAATCAGCCCCAGCATTTT
medium-sized,TRBV6-5,TRBJ1-2,.,CASSSAGWNYGYTF,TGTGCCAGCAGTTCGGCAGGGTGGAACTATGGCTACACCTTC
.,TRBV6-6,TRBJ2-5,TRBD1,CASSYSTGGETQYF,TGTGCCAGCAGTTACTCGACAGGGGGAGAGACCCAGTACTTC
.,TRBV25-1,TRBJ2-7,TRBD1,CASSDRDRGRVGEQYF,TGTGCCAGCAGTGACCGGGACAGGGGGCGAGTTGGTGAGCAGTACTTC
.,TRBV28,TRBJ2-7,.,CASSPVIYKQYF,TGTGCCAGCAGCCCGGTGATCTACAAGCAGTACTTC
.,TRBV9,TRBJ2-1,TRBD2,CASSAPGLAGAPSSYNEQFF,TGTGCCAGCAGCGCACCGGGACTAGCGGGAGCCCCGAGCTCCTACAATGAGCAGTTCTTC
.,TRBV4-2,TRBJ1-2,.,CASSQDRGQRTNYGYTF,TGTGCCAGCAGCCAAGATCGAGGTCAGCGGACTAACTATGGCTACACCTTC
.,TRBV6-6,TRBJ2-3,.,CASSYSRAGSTDTQYF,TGTGCCAGCAGTTACTCCCGCGCAGGGAGCACAGATACGCAGTATTTT
.,TRBV2,TRBJ2-2,.,CATKGRAGELFF,TGTGCCACCAAGGGCCGGGCCGGGGAGCTGTTTTTT
.,TRBV5-4,TRBJ2-2,.,CASSIRQNTGELFF,TGTGCCAGCAGCATACGACAGAACACCGGGGAGCTGTTTTTT
.,TRBV30,TRBJ2-1,.,CAWSVRINGEQFF,TGTGCCTGGAGCGTGCGCATAAACGGGGAGCAGTTCTTC
.,TRBV27,TRBJ2-3,.,CASSLFGGSTDTQYF,TGTGCCAGCAGTTTATTTGGCGGTAGCACAGATACGCAGTATTTT
.,TRBV11-2,TRBJ2-1,.,CASSLGGLDRGTPNNEQFF,TGTGCCAGCAGCTTAGGAGGGTTGGATAGGGGGACCCCCAACAATGAGCAGTTCTTC
.,TRBV15,TRBJ2-1,TRBD1,CATADRVNEQFF,TGTGCCACCGCGGACAGGGTGAATGAGCAGTTCTTC
few,TRBV7-9,TRBJ1-5,.,CASSPDWNQPQHF,TGTGCCAGCAGCCCCGACTGGAATCAGCCCCAGCATTTT
once,TRBV11-2,TRBJ2-5,.,CASSLEEGGGETQYF,TGTGCCAGCAGCTTAGAAGAAGGGGGAGGCGAGACCCAGTACTTC
.,TRBV7-9,TRBJ1-1,TRBD1,CASSRWDREREAFF,TGTGCCAGCAGCCGCTGGGACAGGGAGAGAGAAGCTTTCTTT
.,TRBV7-2,TRBJ1-6,.,CASIPHSAFVDSPLHF,TGTGCCAGTATTCCTCATTCGGCTTTCGTAGATTCACCCCTCCACTTT
.,TRBV6-4,TRBJ2-1,TRBD2,CASSASGEKDEQFF,TGTGCCAGCAGTGCGAGCGGGGAAAAGGATGAGCAGTTCTTC
.,TRBV5-1,TRBJ2-2,TRBD1,CASSSGGPGELFF,TGCGCCAGCAGCTCAGGGGGTCCCGGGGAGCTGTTTTTT
.,TRBV13,TRBJ2-1,.,CASTPGRGTYNEQFF,TGTGCCAGCACCCCGGGGAGGGGGACCTACAATGAGCAGTTCTTC
.,TRBV7-2,TRBJ2-3,.,CASSLAQRGTDTQYF,TGTGCCAGCAGCTTAGCCCAGCGGGGCACAGATACGCAGTATTTT
.,TRBV15,TRBJ2-7,TRBD2,CATSMGPGLAGVEQYF,TGTGCCACCAGCATGGGGCCGGGACTAGCGGGAGTCGAGCAGTACTTC
.,TRBV9,TRBJ1-5,TRBD1,CASSVEGTDNQPQHF,TGTGCCAGCAGCGTAGAGGGGACAGACAATCAGCCCCAGCATTTT
few,TRBV7-9,TRBJ1-2,.,CASSQPTALASYGYTF,TGTGCCAGCAGCCAACCTACAGCGCTGGCTAGCTATGGCTACACCTTC
.,TRBV27,TRBJ2-5,.,CASSPLEVQETQYF,TGTGCCAGCAGTCCCCTCGAGGTCCAAGAGACCCAGTACTTC
.,TRBV2,TRBJ1-2,.,CASNSGVQGYTF,TGTGCCAGCAACTCGGGGGTACAAGGCTACACCTTC
.,TRBV12-5,TRBJ2-2,.,CASAPEVTGELFF,TGTGCTAGTGCCCCGGAGGTCACCGGGGAGCTGTTTTTT
.,TRBV27,TRBJ1-1,.,CASRSAVGGTEAFF,TGTGCCAGCAGGTCGGCCGTCGGTGGCACTGAAGCTTTCTTT